A single sample gave rise to the 17 T cell receptor beta chains below, sequenced in a study of T-cell reconstitution after alpha-beta-depleted transplantation in children. Unique molecular identifiers were incorporated into the prepared TCRbeta library. TCRdb fed the PCR reads into MiXCR, producing one record per CDR3 protein. The sample carries 490,000 or so distinct CDR3 sequences, 9.5% to 15% recorded once. The material was PBMCs from the stem cell graft donor, obtained from the stem cell graft. These receptors were obtained from a human donor who donated a stem cell graft to a child with combined immunodeficiency.

The chain recombines TRBV12-3 or TRBV12-4 with TRBJ2-1, with D perhaps TRBD1 (6 bases). The CDR3 consists of 11 residues. V was pared by 3 bases and J by 13 bases, with 10 bases between. In DNA, the CDR3 is TGTGCCAGCAGTTTTGGGACAACCCAGTTCTTC. It yields the protein CASSFGTTQFF.

This clonotype was seen a few times. The chain joins TRBV7-9 to TRBJ2-7; a possible D gene is TRBD2 (5 bases). Trimming shortened V by 4 bases and J by 6 bases, and 10 bases separated the two germline ends. The CDR3 runs 12 residues. CDR1 SEHNR and CDR2 FQNEAQ come from the germline V gene (reference sequence). Here the CDR3 DNA reads TGTGCCAGCAGCTCGGACTCGGTCGAGCAGTACTTC. Translating it yields CASSSDSVEQYF.

This clonotype was recorded at least ten times. The V call is TRBV12-3 or TRBV12-4, the J call TRBJ2-7; D may match TRBD1 or TRBD2 (6 bases each). The CDR3 length is 16 residues. Trimming cost V 4 bases and J 5 bases, with 21 bases left between them. The CDR3 loop reads CASSSISQGAGNEQYF. The CDR3 nucleotides read TGTGCCAGCAGTTCCATCTCACAGGGCGCGGGAAACGAGCAGTACTTC.

V usage is TRBV29-1 and J usage is TRBJ2-3; 13 bases line up with TRBD2. Germline V CDR1 and CDR2: SQVTM, ANQGSEA. This CDR3 spans 17 amino acids. Trimming removed 1 base from V and 4 bases from J; junction bases left unmatched: 8. The CDR3 DNA follows: TGCAGCGTTGAAGGTACTAGCGGGGGGGCTGACTCAGATACGCAGTATTTT. Its translation: CSVEGTSGGADSDTQYF.

This clonotype was observed many times. This chain joins TRBV29-1 and TRBJ2-1; unclear D gene. V lost 1 base, J lost 12 bases, and 10 bases lay in between. Germline V CDR1 and CDR2: SQVTM, ANQGSEA. The CDR3 has 11 residues. This chain's CDR3 is CSVEGVPWQFF. DNA for the CDR3: TGCAGCGTTGAAGGGGTACCCTGGCAGTTCTTC.

The rearrangement joins TRBV5-1 to TRBJ1-3, with 8 positions matching TRBD1. This CDR3 spans 16 amino acids. J was trimmed by 0 bases and V by 4 bases; bases with no gene match: 6. Germline V gene sequence: CDR1 SGHRS, CDR2 YFSETQ. The CDR3 nucleotides are TGCGCCAGCAGCCCAAGACAGGGGAGCTCTGGAAACACCATATATTTT. Encoded protein: CASSPRQGSSGNTIYF.

The table lists this clonotype with many counts. The rearrangement links TRBV29-1 to TRBJ2-2, with 8 bases lining up with TRBD1. The CDR3 sequence is 17 residues long. CDR1 and CDR2 (germline): SQVTM, ANQGSEA. J lost 6 bases, V lost 0 bases, and 12 bases had no gene match. The CDR3 sequence is CSVEDHLGQGPAGELFF. CDR3 sequence (DNA): TGCAGCGTTGAAGATCACTTAGGACAGGGCCCTGCCGGGGAGCTGTTTTTT.

This clonotype was seen more than once but under ten times. The chain is built from TRBV7-2 and TRBJ2-1; 10 bases are a match to TRBD2. V lost 3 bases to trimming and J lost 2 bases; unmatched junction nucleotides: 4. CDR1 and CDR2 (germline): SGHTA, FQGNSA. This CDR3 contains 16 residues. The CDR3 spells CASSFTAGGPYNEQFF. CDR3 sequence (DNA): TGTGCCAGCAGCTTTACAGCGGGAGGGCCCTACAATGAGCAGTTCTTC.

This clonotype occurred a few times. The chain uses TRBV2 and TRBJ2-1; 9 bases are shared with TRBD2. CDR1 is SNHLY, CDR2 FYNNEI, per germline. V dropped 8 bases and J dropped 2; count of bases not matched to a gene: 7. The CDR3 extends over 15 amino acids. CDR3 nucleotide sequence: TGTGCCAGCGGCGGGGGGGCCCGCACCTACAATGAGCAGTTCTTC. This sequence encodes CASGGGARTYNEQFF.

This clonotype was counted many times. This chain links TRBV9 with TRBJ2-1; TRBD2 matches at 8 bases. Germline CDR1 is SGDLS and CDR2 is YYNGEE. The V and J ends lost 3 bases and 0 bases, in that order; junction bases with no gene match: 5. The length of the CDR3 is 16 residues. The CDR3 region has the DNA TGTGCCAGCAGCGCCCTAGCGGGCCTCTCCTACAATGAGCAGTTCTTC. Its translation: CASSALAGLSYNEQFF.

This clonotype came up many times. The chain has TRBV12-5 and TRBJ2-4; tentative D call: TRBD1 (5 bases). CDR1 and CDR2 (germline): LGHNT, FRNRAP. The CDR3 has 10 residues. The V gene lost 1 base and the J gene lost 15 bases, with 7 bases spanning the gap. The CDR3 region is CASGLEGLYF. The DNA of the CDR3 is TGTGCTAGTGGTTTGGAGGGGTTGTACTTC.

This clonotype was counted only a few times. CDR3 protein: CASSYSTSSGSYEQYF. The DNA for the CDR3 is TGTGCCAGCAGTTACTCGACGTCTAGCGGTTCCTACGAGCAGTACTTC. V gene TRBV6-2 or TRBV6-3 combines with J gene TRBJ2-7, with 7 bases aligning to TRBD2. The CDR3 spans 16 residues. Trimming took 0 bases from V and 1 from J; bases not matched to a gene: 6. Germline-derived CDR1 and CDR2 are MNHEY and SVGEGT.

This clonotype turned up a few times. This sequence joins TRBV20-1 and TRBJ2-7; TRBD1 is a possible D gene (7 bases). The CDR3 runs to 17 residues. V lost 6 bases, J lost 2 bases, and 26 bases lay in between. Germline CDR1 DFQATT, CDR2 SNEGSKA (reference sequence). The CDR3 coding sequence is TGCAGTGCCAAGATTCCCGCCCCCAGGGGGGACCCCTACGAGCAGTACTTC. This gives the protein CSAKIPAPRGDPYEQYF.

The chain combines TRBV12-3 or TRBV12-4 with TRBJ2-3; 9 bases are shared with TRBD1. Germline trimming cut 5 bases from V and 2 bases from J; bases unmatched to any gene: 5. This CDR3 is 15 amino acids long. The CDR3 coding sequence is TGTGCCAGCAGTCTGGACAGGGGATTCACAGATACGCAGTATTTT. Its translation is CASSLDRGFTDTQYF.

This clonotype was detected only a few times. The chain links TRBV30 to TRBJ2-7, with D perhaps TRBD1 (6 bases). There are 20 residues in the CDR3. Trimming left V 0 bases short and J 4 bases short, with 31 bases between. Per the germline V gene, CDR1 is GTSNPN and CDR2 is SVGIG (reference sequence). Written as DNA, the CDR3 is TGTGCCTGGAGTGTTTTTGGTGGGGACATACAAGGCCAAGGATCTTACGAGCAGTACTTC. It yields the protein CAWSVFGGDIQGQGSYEQYF.

The gene calls are TRBV5-1 and TRBJ2-1; 16 nucleotides align to TRBD2. V shed 3 bases and J 8 bases; nucleotides not matched to a gene: 5. The germline CDR1 and CDR2 sequences are SGHRS and YFSETQ. The CDR3 covers 16 residues. The DNA of the CDR3 is TGCGCCAGCAGCTGGGCCGGGACTAGCGGGAGGGATGAGCAGTTCTTC. It is translated as CASSWAGTSGRDEQFF. Looking up the rest from reference TRBV5-1 and TRBJ2-1 gives the full variable domain: KAGVTQTPRYLIKTRGQQVTLSCSPISGHRSVSWYQQTPGQGLQFLFEYFSETQRNKGNFPGRFSGRQFSNSRSEMNVSTLELGDSALYLCASSWAGTSGRDEQFFGPGTRLTVL.

This clonotype was recorded at least ten times. This chain uses TRBV14 with TRBJ2-3; the D gene is possibly TRBD1 (5 bases). This CDR3 is 17 amino acids long. Germline V gene data show CDR1 as SGHDN and CDR2 as FVKESK. Trimming stripped 4 bases from V and 0 bases from J, with 17 bases between. CDR3 residues: CASSRVFRAPSTDTQYF. The CDR3 nucleotides read TGTGCCAGCAGCCGTGTTTTCAGGGCGCCTAGCACAGATACGCAGTATTTT.